These 15 T cell receptor beta chains originate from one sample sequenced in a study of Graves' ophthalmopathy and Graves' hyperthyroidism. Amplification of the TCR beta CDR3 regions used RNA transcripts (as template). HTBI-primed first-round RT-PCR preceded second-round multiplex PCR. A single record per CDR3 protein comes from TCRdb applying MiXCR to the multiplex PCR reads. The sample has about half a million distinct CDR3 sequences; about an eighth are singletons. The sample consisted of blood. Source of these receptors: a woman aged 30 to 39 with Graves' ophthalmopathy.

This clonotype was observed at least ten times. CDR3: CASNTLDRGANYGYTF. The CDR3 coding sequence is TGTGCCAGCAACACCTTGGACAGGGGAGCTAACTATGGCTACACCTTC. The chain has TRBV12-3 or TRBV12-4 and TRBJ1-2; 9 nucleotides line up with TRBD1. This CDR3 comprises 16 residues. The V segment lost 7 bases and the J segment 0 bases; nucleotides outside the gene matches: 9.

This chain joins TRBV7-8 and TRBJ1-5; D call uncertain. The length of the CDR3 is 16 residues. Germline CDR1 is SGHVS and CDR2 is FQNEAQ. Between the trimmed V and J ends, which lost 0 bases and 6 bases, there was a span of 15 bases. In DNA form, the CDR3 reads TGTGCCAGCAGCTTAGCGACGAACCTAAATACTCAGCCCCAGCATTTT. Translated, it gives CASSLATNLNTQPQHF.

This clonotype was seen repeatedly, ten times or more. CDR3 sequence (DNA): TGCAGTGCGGACTCCGGGACGAGGACCGGGGAGCTGTTTTTT. It codes for CSADSGTRTGELFF. The V gene is TRBV20-1, the J gene TRBJ2-2; D is possibly TRBD1 or TRBD2 (5 bases each). V lost 6 bases to trimming and J lost 5 bases, with 16 bases between them. CDR3 size: 14 residues. Germline assignment: CDR1 DFQATT and CDR2 SNEGSKA (reference sequence).

This clonotype was counted many times. J is TRBJ1-1 and V is TRBV6-2 or TRBV6-3; TRBD1 aligns across 8 bases. The ends lost 6 bases at V and 2 bases at J; junction bases unmatched: 17. The CDR3 is made up of 18 amino acids. The germline V gene has CDR1 MNHEY and CDR2 SVGEGT. CDR3 in amino acids: CASSYRPLGQGRNTEAFF. CDR3 sequence (DNA): TGTGCCAGCAGCTACCGTCCTTTAGGACAGGGTAGAAACACTGAAGCTTTCTTT.

This clonotype was detected many times. The V gene is TRBV27, the J gene TRBJ1-5; 11 positions agree with TRBD1. This CDR3 is built from 17 residues. J gave up 3 bases and V 5 bases, and 9 bases lay outside the gene matches. Germline V gives CDR1 MNHEY, CDR2 SMNVEV (reference sequence). CDR3 sequence: CASSPRDRGWANQPQHF. The CDR3 DNA follows: TGTGCCAGCAGTCCCAGGGACAGGGGGTGGGCCAATCAGCCCCAGCATTTT.

This clonotype has at least ten counts. The chain combines TRBV29-1 with TRBJ1-1; weak D call: TRBD1 (6 bases). The CDR3 sequence is 12 residues long. V gave up 7 bases and J gave up 1 base, with 10 bases separating them. Germline V gene sequence: CDR1 SQVTM, CDR2 ANQGSEA. CDR3: CSAPDRNTEAFF. The CDR3 region has the DNA TGCAGCGCCCCGGACAGGAACACTGAAGCTTTCTTT.

This clonotype has at least ten counts. The chain joins TRBV27 to TRBJ2-7, with TRBD1 matching 7 bases. V was pared by 3 bases and J by 1 base, with 0 bases of the junction left unmatched. The germline gives CDR1 MNHEY, CDR2 SMNVEV (reference sequence). The CDR3 is 13 residues long. The CDR3: CASSLDRSYEQYF. The CDR3 coding sequence is TGTGCCAGCAGTTTGGACAGGTCCTACGAGCAGTACTTC.

This clonotype was counted ten times or more. The chain couples TRBV20-1 to TRBJ2-7; D could derive from TRBD1 or TRBD2 (5 bases each). The CDR3 runs to 12 residues. Trimming pared 3 bases from V and 5 bases from J, leaving 11 bases between. The germline gives CDR1 DFQATT, CDR2 SNEGSKA (reference sequence). CDR3 region: CSASGGTHEQYF. The CDR3 nucleotides read TGCAGTGCTAGCGGTGGGACCCACGAGCAGTACTTC.

This clonotype was seen many times. The chain has TRBV5-5 and TRBJ1-6; TRBD1 matches 10 bases. The CDR3 loop spans 15 amino acids. Germline-derived CDR1 and CDR2 are SGHKS and YYEKEE (reference sequence). Trimming at V came to 2 bases and at J to 8 bases, leaving 4 bases not matched to a gene. As DNA, the CDR3 is TGTGCCAGCAGCTTAAGGACAGGGGGTGATTCACCCCTCCACTTT. Protein sequence: CASSLRTGGDSPLHF.

The V gene is TRBV6-1, the J gene TRBJ1-5, with TRBD1 identical over 7 bases. J lost 4 bases, V lost 6 bases, and 9 bases had no gene match. The V gene's germline CDR1 is MNHNS and CDR2 SASEGT. There are 15 residues in the CDR3. CDR3 amino acids: CASSDQGGANQPQHF. Here the CDR3 DNA reads TGTGCCAGCAGCGACCAAGGGGGCGCAAATCAGCCCCAGCATTTT.

The chain uses TRBV29-1 and TRBJ2-5, with 8 nucleotides matching TRBD1. Germline V CDR1 and CDR2: SQVTM, ANQGSEA. The V gene end was trimmed by 0 bases and the J gene end by 4 bases; junction bases not matched to a gene: 7. The CDR3 has 15 amino acids. The CDR3: CSVEELARGLETQYF. The CDR3 region has the DNA TGCAGCGTTGAAGAGCTCGCCAGGGGGCTAGAGACCCAGTACTTC. The full variable domain, completed using reference TRBV29-1 and TRBJ2-5, is SAVISQKPSRDICQRGTSLTIQCQVDSQVTMMFWYRQQPGQSLTLIATANQGSEATYESGFVIDKFPISRPNLTFSTLTVSNMSPEDSSIYLCSVEELARGLETQYFGPGTRLLVL.

This chain connects TRBV9 to TRBJ2-7, with 7 bases that match TRBD2. Germline V lookup: CDR1 SGDLS, CDR2 YYNGEE. This CDR3 region has 14 residues. V was clipped by 4 bases and J by 5 bases; unmatched bases: 9. This chain's CDR3 is CASSPRLARDEQYF. In nucleotides, the CDR3 is TGTGCCAGCAGCCCCCGACTAGCTCGGGACGAGCAGTACTTC.

The sample holds many counts of this clonotype. The chain carries TRBV11-1 and TRBJ1-3, with D perhaps matching TRBD1 (6 bases). Germline V CDR1 and CDR2: SGHAT, FQDESV (reference sequence). CDR3 length: 16 amino acids. Trimming removed 5 bases from V and 2 bases from J, with 16 bases in between. CDR3 sequence reads: CASSPPTGWTGNTIYF. In nucleotides, the CDR3 is TGTGCCAGCAGCCCCCCGACAGGATGGACTGGAAACACCATATATTTT.

This clonotype was counted many times. J is TRBJ2-5 and V is TRBV19; D might be TRBD1 or TRBD2, each matching 5 bases. Trimming left V 1 base short and J 1 base short, with 7 bases between. The length of the CDR3 is 14 residues. Germline CDR1 LNHDA, CDR2 SQIVND (reference sequence). CDR3 sequence: CASSIAGTQETQYF. The CDR3 DNA is TGTGCCAGTAGTATAGCCGGGACCCAAGAGACCCAGTACTTC. The whole variable domain, remainder taken from reference TRBV19 and TRBJ2-5, is DGGITQSPKYLFRKEGQNVTLSCEQNLNHDAMYWYRQDPGQGLRLIYYSQIVNDFQKGDIAEGYSVSREKKESFPLTVTSAQKNPTAFYLCASSIAGTQETQYFGPGTRLLVL.

On this clonotype itself: Given a much more abundant clone one base away, this may be a read error. This chain joins TRBV7-2 and TRBJ2-2; either TRBD1 or TRBD2 may fit D (6 bases each). This CDR3 spans 12 amino acids. CDR1 is SGHTA and CDR2 is FQGNSA in the germline V gene. CDR3 nucleotide sequence: TGTGCCAGCAGCTCCCGAAGGGGGGAGCTGTGTTTT. As protein: CASSSRRGELCF.